This T cell receptor (beta chain) is drawn from a study of TIL therapy for anti-PD-1-resistant metastatic lung cancer. The V gene lost 5 bases and the J gene lost 3 bases, with 8 bases spanning the gap. The CDR3 has 12 residues. Germline V CDR1 and CDR2: MNHEY, SVGAGI. This clone occurred a few times. The time point was: pre-treatment sample, taken before nivolumab and TIL therapy. The libraries were made with immunoSEQ v3. Generated by immunoSEQ multiplex PCR, the TCRdb table keeps only in-frame clones and is missing some. This sample carries 25,000 to 35,000 clones, 74% of them seen once, and the ten largest clones take less than 3%.

The sample was blood, taken at baseline. The chain is built from TRBV6-5 and TRBJ2-7; D uncertain. The TCR comes from a woman aged 30-79 years with non-small cell lung cancer. The CDR3 DNA reads TGTGCCAGCAGTCGCTCAAACTACGAGCAGTACTTC. Translated, it gives CASSRSNYEQYF.